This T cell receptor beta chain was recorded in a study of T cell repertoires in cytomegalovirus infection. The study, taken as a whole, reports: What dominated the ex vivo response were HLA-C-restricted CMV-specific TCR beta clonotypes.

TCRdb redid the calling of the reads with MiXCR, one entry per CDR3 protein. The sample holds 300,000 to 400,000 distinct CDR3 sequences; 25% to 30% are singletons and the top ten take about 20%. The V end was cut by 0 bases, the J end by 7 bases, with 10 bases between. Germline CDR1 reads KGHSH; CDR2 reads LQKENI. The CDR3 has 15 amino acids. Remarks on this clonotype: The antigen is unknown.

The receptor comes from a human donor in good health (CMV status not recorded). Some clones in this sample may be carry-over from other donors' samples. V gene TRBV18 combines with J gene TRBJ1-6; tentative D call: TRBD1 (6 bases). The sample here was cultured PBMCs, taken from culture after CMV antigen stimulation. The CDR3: CASSPPGQTNSPLHF. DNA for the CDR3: TGTGCCAGCTCACCACCCGGACAGACCAATTCACCCCTCCACTTT.